The clone carrying this T cell receptor beta chain occurred many times. What it binds is unknown. On the day of bone marrow donation, the related graft donor provided peripheral blood. The sample is drawn from a study of T cells after posttransplantation cyclophosphamide. Study-wide results and caveats: After PTCy, TRB diversity resembled that of CNI/methotrexate controls.

The protocol was immunoSEQ multiplex PCR, while the TCRdb copy is restricted to in-frame clones and leaves out a portion. The sample includes tens of thousands of clones, none of them occurring once. This TCR derives from a man aged 35 to 55 in good health, CMV-negative, and a related stem cell transplant donor. Sequencing was carried out using PBMCs.

Here the CDR3 reads CASLSPRSDTQYF. In DNA, the CDR3 is TGTGCCAGCCTTAGCCCTAGATCAGATACGCAGTATTTT. This rearrangement joins TRBV28 to TRBJ2-3, with D unresolved. Germline-derived CDR1 and CDR2 are MDHEN and SYDVKM. V was pared by 8 bases and J by 4 bases, with 13 bases between. This CDR3 spans 13 amino acids.